This TCR beta chain is from a study of CD8 T cells in Susac syndrome. The study used treatment-naive patients who had stable or active relapsing-remitting disease as multiple sclerosis controls. An input of about 0.5 to 1 ug of RNA was subjected to reverse transcription using random hexamers. TCRdb recomputed calls from the immunoSEQ multiplex PCR reads with MiXCR, one row per CDR3 protein. The sample has about 300,000 distinct CDR3 sequences; around 89% are singletons. V dropped 4 bases and J dropped 6 bases, with 16 bases sitting between them. CDR1 is DFQATT and CDR2 is SNEGSKA in the germline V gene (reference sequence). The CDR3 runs 14 residues.

The sequenced sample was CD8+ T cells from PBMCs. This clonotype originated in a human donor with multiple sclerosis. The chain couples TRBV20-1 to TRBJ1-5; perhaps TRBD1 as D (5 bases). CDR3 region: CSATTGREVQPQHF. The DNA for the CDR3 is TGCAGTGCTACGACCGGCAGGGAGGTTCAGCCCCAGCATTTT.